The entry below gives a single T cell receptor beta chain sequence along with its context. Seattle cases were enrolled at active infection and followed longitudinally. V gave up 0 bases and J gave up 4 bases; unmatched junction bases: 2. Germline V lookup: CDR1 LGHNA, CDR2 YSLEER. The CDR3 has 14 amino acids. Source study methods: Scientists estimated how many nucleated cells there were by amplifying reference gene primers. Assay: immunoSEQ multiplex PCR; the TCRdb copy retains only in-frame clones and omits some. V, J and clone size were drawn from that table, and D and trimming were deduced from the DNA. The repertoire holds roughly 380,000 clones, with 89% as singletons. The data originate from a study of blood T cell repertoires in COVID-19. In the study overall: Acute-phase and convalescent COVID-19 samples originated in the United States, Italy and Spain. T cells, B-cell-depleted T cells, or PBMCs supplied cDNA or gDNA.

The rearrangement links TRBV4-3 to TRBJ1-2; 7 bases map to TRBD1. This receptor was taken from a woman in her 40s with COVID-19, enrolled during active disease. The sequencing sample was made of peripheral blood. CDR3 loop: CASSQERGPYGYTF. In nucleotides, the CDR3 is TGCGCCAGCAGCCAAGAAAGGGGGCCCTATGGCTACACCTTC.